This section outlines one T cell receptor (beta chain) sequence together with its context. The antigen is unknown. There are 10 residues in the CDR3. Per the germline V gene, CDR1 is DFQATT and CDR2 is SNEGSKA (reference sequence). V gave up 4 bases and J gave up 8 bases, with 8 bases separating them. This specimen belongs to a study of beta chain features in type 1 diabetes. Study in general: Age, gender and cell yields were similar between patients and healthy donors. Researchers looked at 107,917,701 sorted cells across all samples. Findings and caveats of the study: Lower insertion and higher deletion counts appeared at VDJ junctions in type 1 diabetes patients. A potential influence of HLA type upon TCRB rearrangement remained unresolved herein.

TCRB transcripts that were expressed got sequenced, as all of the isolated RNA had been reverse transcribed. Method: immunoSEQ multiplex PCR; TCRdb's copy keeps in-frame clones and lacks some. The sample includes about 340,000 clones, 6.5% to 10% seen only once; the top ten take 0.44%. Source material: central memory CD4+ T cells from blood. J is TRBJ1-2 and V is TRBV20-1; D remains unclear. The clonotype comes from a woman aged 18-29 years in good health. The CDR3 is CSAMDSGYTF. Written as DNA, the CDR3 is TGCAGTGCTATGGACTCGGGCTACACCTTC.